This TCR beta chain was sequenced for a study of blood T cell repertoires in COVID-19. Across the study: Samples of COVID-19 (acute and convalescent) were obtained from the United States, Italy and Spain. The cDNA or gDNA used as material had been derived from T cells, B-cell-depleted T cells, or PBMCs.

The Seattle site enrolled patients during active infection and followed them longitudinally. The germline CDR1 and CDR2 sequences are SGHAT and FQNNGV. Trimming removed 1 base at V and 1 base at J, with 8 bases between. The CDR3 runs 14 residues. The protocol was immunoSEQ multiplex PCR, while the TCRdb copy is restricted to in-frame clones and leaves out a portion. The data hold 250,000 to 350,000 clones, with around 85% observed a single time. The genes are TRBV11-2 and TRBJ2-7; D is unclear. What was sequenced was peripheral blood. The sequence came from a human donor with COVID-19, enrolled during active disease. The donor label of this sample is uncertain. The CDR3 loop is CASSLVAPSYEQYF. The CDR3, as DNA: TGTGCCAGCAGCTTAGTTGCGCCTTCCTACGAGCAGTACTTC.